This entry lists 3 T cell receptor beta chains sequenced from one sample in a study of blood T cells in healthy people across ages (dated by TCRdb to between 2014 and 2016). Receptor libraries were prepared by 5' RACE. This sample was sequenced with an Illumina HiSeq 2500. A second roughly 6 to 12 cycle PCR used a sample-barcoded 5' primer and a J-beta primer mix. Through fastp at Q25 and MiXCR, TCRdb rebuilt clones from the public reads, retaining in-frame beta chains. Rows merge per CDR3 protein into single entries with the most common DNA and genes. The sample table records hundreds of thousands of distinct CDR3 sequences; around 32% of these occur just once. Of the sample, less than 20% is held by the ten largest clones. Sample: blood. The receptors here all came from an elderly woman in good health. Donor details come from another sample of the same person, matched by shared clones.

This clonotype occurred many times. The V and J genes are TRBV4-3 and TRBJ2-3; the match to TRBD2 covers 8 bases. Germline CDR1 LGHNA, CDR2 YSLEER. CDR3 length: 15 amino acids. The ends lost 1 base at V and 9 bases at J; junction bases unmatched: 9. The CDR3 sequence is CASSQVGGAYGTQYF. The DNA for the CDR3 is TGCGCCAGCAGCCAAGTCGGGGGGGCGTACGGCACGCAGTATTTT.

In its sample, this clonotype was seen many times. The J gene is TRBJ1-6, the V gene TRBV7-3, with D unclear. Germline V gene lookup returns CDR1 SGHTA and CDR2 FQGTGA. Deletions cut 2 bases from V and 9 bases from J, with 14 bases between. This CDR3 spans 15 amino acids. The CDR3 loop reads CASSLQARVGSPLHF. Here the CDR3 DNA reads TGTGCCAGCAGCTTACAGGCCCGAGTTGGTTCACCCCTCCACTTT.

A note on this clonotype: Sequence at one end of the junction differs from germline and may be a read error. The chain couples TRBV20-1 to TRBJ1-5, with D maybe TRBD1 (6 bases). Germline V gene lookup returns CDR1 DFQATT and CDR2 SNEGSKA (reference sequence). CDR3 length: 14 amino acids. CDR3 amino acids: CSTRPGAFNQPQHF. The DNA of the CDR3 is TGCAGTACTAGACCAGGGGCCTTCAATCAGCCCCAGCATTTT.